This T cell receptor (beta chain) was profiled in a study of blood T cell repertoires in COVID-19. On the study more broadly: PBMCs, B-cell-depleted T cells, or T cells were the source of the cDNA or gDNA that made up the material.

CDR1 SGHDT and CDR2 YYEEEE come from the germline V gene. This CDR3 has 13 amino acids. The germline V and J ends were trimmed by 4 bases and 2 bases, with 9 bases remaining between them. Profiling relied on immunoSEQ multiplex PCR, and the TCRdb table lists in-frame clones only, not all of them. The sample yields about 98,000 clones, approximately 84% seen once. The chain employs TRBV5-6 and TRBJ1-2; D is ambiguous. The sequencing input was peripheral blood. The origin of this receptor is a man aged 35 to 55 with active or convalescent COVID-19. CDR3 DNA: TGTGCCAGCAGCCCTTCTCGGAACTATGGCTACACCTTC. Translation: CASSPSRNYGYTF.